What follows are 20 T cell receptor beta chains derived from one specimen sequenced in a study of cytomegalovirus exposure and HLA in healthy donors. The PCR employed 60 Vbeta primers together with 13 Jbeta primers. Method: immunoSEQ multiplex PCR; TCRdb's copy keeps in-frame clones and lacks some. This table holds roughly 240,000 clones, approximately 85% found once. Sequences were obtained from PBMCs. All receptors come from a girl under 10 years old in good health and CMV-seronegative.

The V call is TRBV9, the J call TRBJ2-2; D gene unclear. The CDR3 consists of 16 residues. V was pared by 2 bases and J by 0 bases, with 11 bases between. The germline V gene has CDR1 SGDLS and CDR2 YYNGEE. CDR3 residues: CASSVEIGSNTGELFF. The CDR3 bases are TGTGCCAGCAGCGTGGAGATCGGATCGAACACCGGGGAGCTGTTTTTT.

This clone was recorded only once. V and J are TRBV7-9 and TRBJ1-3; TRBD1 might be the D (5 bases). The V gene's germline CDR1 is SEHNR and CDR2 FQNEAQ (reference sequence). The CDR3 is 15 amino acids. With 2 bases removed from V and 3 bases from J, the gap between germline ends came to 11 bases. This CDR3 reads CASSLFGRVGNTIYF. The CDR3 DNA reads TGTGCCAGCAGCTTATTTGGCAGGGTTGGAAACACCATATATTTT.

This clone was observed a handful of times. The CDR3 reads CSASRSETQYF. DNA for the CDR3: TGCAGTGCTAGCCGTAGTGAGACCCAGTACTTC. This chain uses TRBV20-1 with TRBJ2-5; D gene uncertain. CDR3 length: 11 amino acids. Germline values: CDR1 DFQATT, CDR2 SNEGSKA (reference sequence). V was clipped by 3 bases and J by 5 bases, with 7 bases between them.

The chain uses TRBV30 and TRBJ2-7; D is uncertain. The CDR3 has 14 amino acids. Germline V CDR1 and CDR2: GTSNPN, SVGIG (reference sequence). Trimming pared 2 bases from V and 0 bases from J, leaving 11 bases between. The CDR3 nucleotides read TGTGCCTGGAGTCAGAATCCCAGCTCCTACGAGCAGTACTTC. Residues: CAWSQNPSSYEQYF.

The sample holds a few counts of this clone. The J gene is TRBJ1-6, the V gene TRBV5-5, with 8 bases matching TRBD1. V was pared by 0 bases and J by 7 bases, with 0 bases of the junction left unmatched. Germline assignment: CDR1 SGHKS and CDR2 YYEKEE (reference sequence). This CDR3 region has 14 residues. The CDR3 region is CASSLGQGNSPLHF. CDR3 DNA: TGTGCCAGCAGCTTGGGACAGGGGAATTCACCCCTCCACTTT.

The CDR3 is CATSRGGGLYEQYF. CDR3 DNA: TGTGCCACCAGCAGAGGCGGGGGCCTCTACGAGCAGTACTTC. This chain links TRBV15 with TRBJ2-7; weak D call: TRBD2 (7 bases). CDR1 LNHNV and CDR2 YYDKDF come from the germline V gene (reference sequence). The CDR3 is 14 amino acids. V gave up 1 base and J gave up 3 bases, with 10 bases separating them.

The chain links TRBV1 to TRBJ1-6. TRBV1 is a known pseudogene. This CDR3 contains 17 residues. In DNA, the CDR3 is TGCACCAGCTGCCTTCTAGTGGAAGGCATCTATAATTCACCCCTCCACTTT. As protein: CTSCLLVEGIYNSPLHF.

The CDR3 region has the DNA TGTGCCATCAGTCTCCGCCCGGGGGTCGATACGCAGTATTTT. Its protein product is CAISLRPGVDTQYF. The chain couples TRBV10-3 to TRBJ2-3; tentatively, D is TRBD2 (6 bases). Germline CDR1 is ENHRY and CDR2 is SYGVKD. The CDR3 totals 14 residues. The V gene lost 5 bases and the J gene lost 6 bases, with 15 bases spanning the gap.

The chain joins TRBV11-3 to TRBJ2-2, with 9 bases identical to TRBD1. CDR3 size: 16 residues. Per germline, CDR1 SGHNT and CDR2 YENEEA. V trimming: 5 bases; J trimming: 2 bases; junction bases outside the gene matches: 6. CDR3 in DNA: TGTGCCAGCAGCACACGGACAGGGGCAAACACCGGGGAGCTGTTTTTT. Amino acids: CASSTRTGANTGELFF.

For this clone: Other DNA variants within this sample encode the same CDR3. The chain combines TRBV27 with TRBJ2-7, with 11 bases lining up with TRBD2. The junction had 0 bases not matched to a gene; V was cut back by 2 bases and J by 3 bases. The CDR3 sequence is 14 residues long. Germline V gene data show CDR1 as MNHEY and CDR2 as SMNVEV (reference sequence). CDR3 DNA sequence: TGTGCCAGCAGTTTAACTAGCGGGAGCTACGAGCAGTACTTC. Translating gives CASSLTSGSYEQYF.

This chain's CDR3 is CASSAAWGGRYEQYF. CDR3 nucleotide sequence: TGTGCCAGCAGCGCGGCCTGGGGGGGGAGATACGAGCAGTACTTC. This sequence joins TRBV9 and TRBJ2-7; 7 positions agree with TRBD2. The V segment lost 3 bases and the J segment 4 bases; nucleotides outside the gene matches: 10. The CDR3 is made up of 15 amino acids. Germline V gives CDR1 SGDLS, CDR2 YYNGEE.

This clone has just a few counts. The V gene is TRBV10-1, the J gene TRBJ2-1; D is unclear. The V end was cut by 3 bases, the J end by 1 base, with 10 bases between. The CDR3 consists of 15 residues. Per germline, CDR1 WNHNN and CDR2 SYGVQD (reference sequence). This chain's CDR3 is CASSEEASSYNEQFF. The DNA of the CDR3 is TGCGCCAGCAGTGAAGAGGCGTCTTCCTACAATGAGCAGTTCTTC.

The gene calls are TRBV6-5 and TRBJ2-1; the D is unclear. The CDR3 runs to 15 residues. Germline V gene data show CDR1 as MNHEY and CDR2 as SVGAGI. Trimming stripped 7 bases from V and 2 bases from J, with 15 bases between. Here the CDR3 DNA reads TGTGCCAGCACGTCGTTCAGAAGTACCTACAATGAGCAGTTCTTC. Encoded protein: CASTSFRSTYNEQFF.

This clone appeared a single time. The chain links TRBV6-1 to TRBJ2-7, with D hard to call. CDR3 size: 12 residues. CDR1 is MNHNS and CDR2 is SASEGT in the germline V gene. With 6 bases removed from V and 3 bases from J, the gap between germline ends came to 9 bases. CDR3 in amino acids: CASSRTGYEQYF. The CDR3 DNA is TGTGCCAGCAGCAGAACGGGCTACGAGCAGTACTTC.

The rearrangement links TRBV27 to TRBJ2-2, with D possibly being TRBD2 (6 bases). V was shortened by 8 bases and J by 4 bases, with 17 bases between the two germline ends. The CDR3 extends over 15 amino acids. The V gene's germline CDR1 is MNHEY and CDR2 SMNVEV (reference sequence). The CDR3, as DNA: TGTGCCAGCCGTACCGGGAGCGTGGGCACCGGGGAGCTGTTTTTT. Translating gives CASRTGSVGTGELFF.

V usage is TRBV13 and J usage is TRBJ1-2; the D gene is possibly TRBD1 (5 bases). V lost 1 base and J 4 bases, leaving 10 bases between the germline ends. The CDR3 extends over 14 amino acids. Per the germline V gene, CDR1 is PRHDT and CDR2 is FYEKMQ (reference sequence). The CDR3 DNA sequence: TGTGCCAGCAGCTTAGCAGACAGCAGCTATGGCTACACCTTC. This gives the protein CASSLADSSYGYTF.

The V call is TRBV13, the J call TRBJ2-7; possibly TRBD1 for D (6 bases). Germline V gene data show CDR1 as PRHDT and CDR2 as FYEKMQ (reference sequence). Trimming took 1 base from V and 0 from J, leaving 13 bases between them. The CDR3 consists of 16 residues. The CDR3 spells CASSLVLQDSSYEQYF. The CDR3 coding sequence is TGTGCCAGCAGCTTAGTCCTTCAGGACAGCTCCTACGAGCAGTACTTC. The variable domain in full, completed from reference TRBV13 and TRBJ2-7, reads AAGVIQSPRHLIKEKRETATLKCYPIPRHDTVYWYQQGPGQDPQFLISFYEKMQSDKGSIPDRFSAQQFSDYHSELNMSSLELGDSALYFCASSLVLQDSSYEQYFGPGTRLTVT.

CDR3 residues: CASSKGTGGIYGYTF. The CDR3 region has the DNA TGTGCCAGCAGCAAAGGGACAGGGGGTATCTATGGCTACACCTTC. This chain connects TRBV6-5 to TRBJ1-2, with 11 bases fitting TRBD1. CDR1 and CDR2 (germline): MNHEY, SVGAGI. Losses at the gene ends were 6 bases for V and 4 bases for J; bases not matched to a gene: 7. The CDR3 covers 15 residues.

The genes are TRBV27 and TRBJ2-7; weak D call: TRBD2 (5 bases). This CDR3 has 11 amino acids. V shed 6 bases and J shed 5 bases, with 8 bases lying between them. CDR1 is MNHEY, CDR2 SMNVEV, per germline (reference sequence). CDR3 region: CASRGSHEQYF. The CDR3 DNA reads as TGTGCCAGCAGGGGGAGTCACGAGCAGTACTTC.

The chain joins TRBV9 to TRBJ2-3; 7 bases fit TRBD2. V shed 6 bases, J shed 3 bases, and the junction held 10 bases outside the gene matches. The CDR3 contains 15 residues. Germline-derived CDR1 and CDR2 are SGDLS and YYNGEE. CDR3 sequence reads: CASKRGAGVTDTQYF. CDR3 DNA sequence: TGTGCCAGCAAGCGTGGTGCGGGGGTGACAGATACGCAGTATTTT.